This is a list of T cell receptor beta chains from one sample in a study of T cells in localized non-small cell lung cancer. Some clones are missing from TCRdb's copy, which holds only in-frame ones; the method was immunoSEQ multiplex PCR. The data hold about 57,000 clones, with roughly nine tenths observed a single time. The sample in question was peripheral blood, obtained before any cancer treatment. The receptors originated from a man aged 35 to 69 with stage I lung adenocarcinoma. The CDR3 runs from the conserved cysteine through the conserved F or W. Fields, in order: J gene, V gene, clone size, D gene, CDR3 protein, CDR3 DNA. The D gene is left open where the match is weak. Some rows have no size entry. The others give once, few or many, or a class for an expanded clone.

TRBJ2-1 | TRBV6-6 | few | TRBD2 | CASRGTSTHNEQFF | TGTGCCAGCCGGGGGACTAGCACACACAATGAGCAGTTCTTC
TRBJ2-7 | TRBV5-1 | NA | TRBD1 | CASSLTGQAYEQYF | TGCGCCAGCAGCTTGACGGGACAGGCCTACGAGCAGTACTTC
TRBJ2-1 | TRBV2 | NA | NA | CASSTNEQFF | TGTGCCAGCAGTACCAATGAGCAGTTCTTC
TRBJ2-4 | TRBV7-2 | few | NA | CASSLEANIQYF | TGTGCCAGCAGCCTAGAAGCGAACATTCAGTACTTC
TRBJ2-5 | TRBV9 | NA | NA | CASSVEESPQIETQYF | TGTGCCAGCAGCGTAGAAGAGTCCCCCCAAATAGAGACCCAGTACTTC
TRBJ1-4 | TRBV4-2 | NA | TRBD1 | CASSRHGQGTNEKLFF | TGTGCCAGCAGTCGACACGGACAGGGAACTAATGAAAAACTGTTTTTT
TRBJ1-1 | TRBV5-4 | NA | NA | CASSLVGSTEAFF | TGTGCCAGCAGCTTGGTAGGGAGCACTGAAGCTTTCTTT
TRBJ1-1 | TRBV6-5 | NA | TRBD1 | CASSSTGGTEAFF | TGTGCCAGCAGCTCGACAGGGGGCACTGAAGCTTTCTTT
TRBJ1-5 | TRBV6-4 | NA | TRBD1 | CASSDSTGGNQPQHF | TGTGCCAGCAGTGACTCGACAGGGGGCAATCAGCCCCAGCATTTT
TRBJ2-1 | TRBV5-1 | NA | NA | CASSLARSTNEQFF | TGCGCCAGCAGCTTGGCGCGCAGCACAAATGAGCAGTTCTTC
TRBJ1-3 | TRBV9 | once | NA | CASSVESGNTIYF | TGTGCCAGCAGCGTAGAGTCCGGAAACACCATATATTTT
TRBJ1-4 | TRBV19 | NA | NA | CASSPAGKGKKLFF | TGTGCCAGTAGTCCGGCCGGGAAGGGGAAAAAACTGTTTTTT
TRBJ2-7 | TRBV27 | NA | TRBD2 | CASRSGLAGTYEQYF | TGTGCCAGCAGGAGCGGACTAGCGGGGACCTACGAGCAGTACTTC
TRBJ2-6 | TRBV18 | NA | NA | CASSLGGTRSGANVLTF | TGTGCCAGCTCACTGGGGGGGACACGGTCTGGGGCCAACGTCCTGACTTTC
TRBJ2-3 | TRBV7-3 | NA | NA | CASSSSTKDTQYF | TGTGCCAGCAGCAGCTCGACTAAAGATACGCAGTATTTT
TRBJ1-5 | TRBV27 | NA | TRBD1 | CASSPGQGNQPQHF | TGTGCCAGCAGTCCGGGACAGGGGAATCAGCCCCAGCATTTT
TRBJ1-1 | TRBV6-5 | once | NA | CASSYRVDGGTEAFF | TGTGCCAGCAGTTATCGAGTGGACGGCGGCACTGAAGCTTTCTTT
TRBJ2-5 | TRBV25-1 | NA | TRBD1 | CASSEPGQADGGTQYF | TGTGCCAGCAGTGAACCAGGACAGGCTGATGGCGGGACCCAGTACTTC
TRBJ2-2 | TRBV27 | NA | NA | CASSDSYTGELFF | TGTGCCAGCAGTGACAGCTACACCGGGGAGCTGTTTTTT
TRBJ2-1 | TRBV5-5 | NA | TRBD1 | CASSSDRAVDEQFF | TGTGCCAGCAGCTCCGACAGGGCTGTAGATGAGCAGTTCTTC
TRBJ2-1 | TRBV27 | NA | TRBD1 | CASTKGGQGIFGEQFF | TGTGCCAGCACAAAAGGAGGACAGGGGATTTTTGGGGAGCAGTTCTTC
TRBJ2-2 | TRBV21-1 | NA | NA | CASSKVGPQGVVLAGELFF | TGTGCCAGCAGCAAAGTAGGGCCACAGGGTGTTGTTCTGGCCGGGGAGCTGTTTTTT
TRBJ1-5 | TRBV19 | NA | NA | CARKGQGSNQPQHF | TGTGCCAGGAAAGGGCAGGGAAGCAATCAGCCCCAGCATTTT
TRBJ2-7 | TRBV11-3 | few | TRBD2 | CASSLDGREGKYEQYF | TGTGCCAGCAGCTTAGACGGGAGGGAAGGGAAATACGAGCAGTACTTC
TRBJ2-7 | TRBV5-4 | NA | TRBD1 | CASSQDRVYEQYF | TGTGCCAGCAGTCAGGACAGGGTCTACGAGCAGTACTTC
TRBJ1-1 | TRBV29-1 | NA | NA | CSVDYRLSDTEAFF | TGCAGCGTTGACTACAGGTTATCGGACACTGAAGCTTTCTTT
TRBJ2-7 | TRBV27 | NA | TRBD1 | CASRDRLGSSYEQYF | TGTGCCTCCCGGGACAGGTTGGGGAGCTCCTACGAGCAGTACTTC